This TCR beta chain emerged from a study of identical twins. TCRdb re-analysed the 5' RACE reads in MiXCR, keeping a single row per CDR3 protein. The table shows 450,000 or so distinct CDR3 sequences, with 24% occurring only once. In this sample, this clonotype turned up a few times. In germline, CDR1 is SGHRS, CDR2 YFSETQ. CDR3 length equals 16 residues. The V segment lost 3 bases and the J segment 7 bases; nucleotides outside the gene matches: 10. These data also formed part of another study, on T cells expressing NK-cell markers.

The TCR was taken from a woman aged 18-35 years in good health. The sample taken for sequencing was CD4+ T cells sorted from blood. The chain couples TRBV5-1 to TRBJ2-1, with 10 bases that match TRBD2. The CDR3: CASSSALAGDLNEQFF. For the CDR3, the DNA is TGCGCCAGCAGCTCTGCTCTAGCGGGAGATTTGAATGAGCAGTTCTTC.